This T cell receptor (beta chain) was retrieved from a study of cytomegalovirus exposure and HLA in healthy donors. Both 60 Vbeta primers and 13 Jbeta primers went into the PCR. The assay was immunoSEQ multiplex PCR, and TCRdb's table has in-frame clones only and misses some. This repertoire shows about 220,000 clones, 82% found once; its top ten account for approximately 6%. Regarding this clone: Antigen unknown.

Findings of the study overall: Cytomegalovirus association was assigned to 170 or so TCR beta chains. Upon later analysis, HLA-associated TCR beta chains proved more clonally expanded than other, equally common chains.

This clonotype originated in a man in his forties or fifties in good health and CMV-seropositive. Sequenced sample: PBMCs.

In DNA, the CDR3 is TGCGCCAGCACTAAAGGAGGGGACACTGAAGCTTTCTTT. Amino acids: CASTKGGDTEAFF. The gene calls are TRBV5-1 and TRBJ1-1, with a tentative D call TRBD1 (5 bases). The CDR3 totals 13 residues. Germline CDR1 and CDR2: SGHRS and YFSETQ. V lost 6 bases to trimming and J lost 3 bases, with 12 bases between them.